This T cell receptor beta chain derives from a study of CD8+ T cells in alopecia areata. The authors extracted RNA and reverse transcribed it into cDNA as the sequencing template. The table came from immunoSEQ multiplex PCR; TCRdb's copy has only in-frame clones and leaves some out. The data hold 180,000 or so clones, with roughly 65% observed a single time. Regarding the study as a whole: Normal scalp had lower clonality than lesional scalp, with alopecia totalis/universalis lesions showing this most strongly. Patients displayed less clarity in TCR sharing than mice, a finding possibly related to HLA.

Germline lookup yields CDR1 SQVTM and CDR2 ANQGSEA. The junction had 6 bases not matched to a gene; V was cut back by 7 bases and J by 0 bases. CDR3 size: 15 residues. Note on this clone: What it recognizes is unknown.

This chain joins TRBV29-1 and TRBJ2-3; TRBD2 aligns across 11 bases. The starting material was CD4+ T cells sorted from blood, obtained at week 0. The receptor's source is a human donor with alopecia areata. CDR3 in amino acids: CSGTSGGTSTDTQYF. Written as DNA, the CDR3 is TGCAGCGGTACTAGCGGGGGTACTAGCACAGATACGCAGTATTTT.